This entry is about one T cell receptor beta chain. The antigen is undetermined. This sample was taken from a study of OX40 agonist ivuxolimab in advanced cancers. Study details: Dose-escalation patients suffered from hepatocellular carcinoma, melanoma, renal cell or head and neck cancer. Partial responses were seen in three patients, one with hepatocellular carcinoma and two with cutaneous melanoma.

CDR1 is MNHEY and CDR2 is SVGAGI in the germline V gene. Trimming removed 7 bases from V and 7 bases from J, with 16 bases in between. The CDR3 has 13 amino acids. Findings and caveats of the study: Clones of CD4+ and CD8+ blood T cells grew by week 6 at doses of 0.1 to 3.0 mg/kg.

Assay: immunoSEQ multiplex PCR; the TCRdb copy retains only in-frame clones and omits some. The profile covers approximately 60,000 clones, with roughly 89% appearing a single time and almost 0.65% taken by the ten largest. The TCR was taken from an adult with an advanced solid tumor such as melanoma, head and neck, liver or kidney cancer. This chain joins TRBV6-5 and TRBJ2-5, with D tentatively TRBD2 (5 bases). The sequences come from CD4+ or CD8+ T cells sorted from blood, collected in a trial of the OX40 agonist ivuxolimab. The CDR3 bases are TGTGCCAGCACCCGGACTGTCGCGGGGACCCAGTACTTC. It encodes CASTRTVAGTQYF.